What follows are 26 T cell receptor beta chains derived from one specimen sequenced in a study of blood T cell repertoires in COVID-19. Produced via immunoSEQ multiplex PCR; TCRdb's table is partial and in-frame only. The table has 400,000 or so clones, about 88% seen once. The source material was peripheral blood. The source of these receptors is a middle-aged woman with COVID-19, enrolled during active disease.

The V gene is TRBV7-9, the J gene TRBJ2-1, with TRBD1 matching over 7 bases. The CDR3 runs to 14 residues. Germline CDR1 reads SEHNR; CDR2 reads FQNEAQ (reference sequence). V lost 4 bases, J lost 5 bases, and 5 bases stayed unmatched. The CDR3 nucleotides read TGTGCCAGCAGCTATTCCGGGACAGACAATGAGCAGTTCTTC. This encodes CASSYSGTDNEQFF. The full variable domain, rest sourced from reference TRBV7-9 and TRBJ2-1, is DTGVSQNPRHKITKRGQNVTFRCDPISEHNRLYWYRQTLGQGPEFLTYFQNEAQLEKSRLLSDRFSAERPKGSFSTLEIQRTEQGDSAMYLCASSYSGTDNEQFFGPGTRLTVL.

The table lists this clone with a count of one. The rearrangement uses TRBV5-5 and TRBJ1-6, with D unclear. CDR1 and CDR2 (germline): SGHKS, YYEKEE (reference sequence). V was pared by 4 bases and J by 7 bases, with 9 bases between. The CDR3 runs 13 residues. The CDR3 nucleotides read TGTGCCAGCAGCCGAGAGCCGAATTCACCCCTCCACTTT. Its protein product is CASSREPNSPLHF.

The chain is built from TRBV19 and TRBJ1-5, with a weak D call TRBD1 (6 bases). Germline values: CDR1 LNHDA, CDR2 SQIVND (reference sequence). The CDR3 has 15 residues. With 5 bases removed from V and 7 bases from J, the gap between germline ends came to 18 bases. The CDR3, as DNA: TGTGCCAGTAGTCTCAATCGGGACACTGGGCAGCCCCAGCATTTT. This encodes CASSLNRDTGQPQHF. The full variable domain, rest sourced from reference TRBV19 and TRBJ1-5, is DGGITQSPKYLFRKEGQNVTLSCEQNLNHDAMYWYRQDPGQGLRLIYYSQIVNDFQKGDIAEGYSVSREKKESFPLTVTSAQKNPTAFYLCASSLNRDTGQPQHFGDGTRLSIL.

This clone was found once. The rearrangement links TRBV14 to TRBJ2-7, with 8 bases lining up with TRBD1. Germline CDR1 SGHDN, CDR2 FVKESK. Germline trimming cut 4 bases from V and 5 bases from J; bases unmatched to any gene: 10. The CDR3 is 15 residues long. The CDR3 loop is CASSRRQGPGNEQYF. Written as DNA, the CDR3 is TGTGCCAGCAGCCGACGACAGGGGCCGGGAAACGAGCAGTACTTC.

The V gene is TRBV18, the J gene TRBJ1-6; TRBD1 aligns across 7 bases. The V and J ends lost 2 bases and 5 bases, in that order; junction bases with no gene match: 6. This CDR3 contains 16 residues. Germline lookup yields CDR1 KGHSH and CDR2 LQKENI. The CDR3: CASSPIGTADNSPLHF. In DNA, the CDR3 is TGTGCCAGCTCACCAATTGGGACAGCCGATAATTCACCCCTCCACTTT.

The gene calls are TRBV6-2 or TRBV6-3 and TRBJ1-2, with TRBD1 matching 7 bases. Germline CDR1 MNHEY, CDR2 SVGEGT. The junction had 7 bases not matched to a gene; V was cut back by 5 bases and J by 4 bases. The CDR3 runs to 14 residues. CDR3 coding DNA: TGTGCCAGCAGTGAGAGGACAGGACTCTATGGCTACACCTTC. Its protein product is CASSERTGLYGYTF.

This rearrangement joins TRBV19 to TRBJ1-1; TRBD1 is a possible D gene (6 bases). CDR3 size: 17 residues. V lost 4 bases and J 4 bases, leaving 22 bases between the germline ends. Per germline, CDR1 LNHDA and CDR2 SQIVND (reference sequence). The CDR3 DNA follows: TGTGCCAGTAGTACAAGGAACGCCGCGACAGGACCCACTGAAGCTTTCTTT. This sequence encodes CASSTRNAATGPTEAFF.

Concerning this clone: Germline is not matched at one junction end, which may reflect a read error. J is TRBJ1-4 and V is TRBV7-9, with 8 bases matching TRBD1. Germline V CDR1 and CDR2: SEHNR, FQNEAQ (reference sequence). This CDR3 is 15 amino acids long. The CDR3 bases are TGTGCCAGCAGCTTAGCTATTTCAGGGGGCGAAAGACTGTTTTTT. It codes for CASSLAISGGERLFF.

The chain uses TRBV6-5 and TRBJ2-3; a weak D match, TRBD1 (6 bases). V was shortened by 2 bases and J by 1 base, with 10 bases between the two germline ends. Germline loops: CDR1 MNHEY, CDR2 SVGAGI. The CDR3 covers 15 residues. The CDR3 nucleotides are TGTGCCAGCAGTTACCAGGGGCCGGGCACAGATACGCAGTATTTT. Translated, it gives CASSYQGPGTDTQYF.

The V gene is TRBV19, the J gene TRBJ1-5, with a tentative D call TRBD1 (5 bases). CDR1 and CDR2 from the germline V gene are LNHDA and SQIVND (reference sequence). The germline V and J ends were trimmed by 5 bases and 5 bases, with 25 bases remaining between them. CDR3 size: 18 residues. In nucleotides, the CDR3 is TGTGCCAGTAGTGCCTGGAGCGCGGGGGAGGCTTGGTATCAGCCCCAGCATTTT. It translates to CASSAWSAGEAWYQPQHF.

The chain uses TRBV19 and TRBJ2-7; D is undetermined. CDR1 LNHDA and CDR2 SQIVND come from the germline V gene (reference sequence). This CDR3 spans 12 amino acids. Between the trimmed V and J ends, which lost 5 bases and 0 bases, there was a span of 5 bases. CDR3 in DNA: TGTGCCAGTAGTCCCAGCTCCTACGAGCAGTACTTC. Translating it yields CASSPSSYEQYF.

The chain combines TRBV15 with TRBJ1-4; tentative D call: TRBD1 (5 bases). V lost 5 bases to trimming and J lost 6 bases, with 10 bases between them. The CDR3 runs 13 residues. The V gene's germline CDR1 is LNHNV and CDR2 YYDKDF (reference sequence). Here the CDR3 DNA reads TGTGCCACCAGCCCCATAGGGGATGAAAAACTGTTTTTT. Translated, it gives CATSPIGDEKLFF.

The chain links TRBV4-3 to TRBJ2-1; 9 bases are a match to TRBD2. V was clipped by 3 bases and J by 9 bases; unmatched bases: 6. From germline, CDR1 is LGHNA and CDR2 YSLEER. CDR3 length equals 14 residues. The DNA for the CDR3 is TGCGCCAGCAGCCAGCGAACTAGCGGGTTTGAGCAGTTCTTC. Encoded protein: CASSQRTSGFEQFF.

The chain recombines TRBV27 with TRBJ1-1; 9 bases map to TRBD1. Germline V gives CDR1 MNHEY, CDR2 SMNVEV (reference sequence). The junction had 2 bases not matched to a gene; V was cut back by 5 bases and J by 4 bases. CDR3 length: 13 amino acids. CDR3 DNA: TGTGCCAGCAGTCTGGACAGGGGCACTGAAGCTTTCTTT. Translating gives CASSLDRGTEAFF.

The chain carries TRBV19 and TRBJ2-5; D is possibly TRBD2 (7 bases). The CDR3 is made up of 16 amino acids. Germline-derived CDR1 and CDR2 are LNHDA and SQIVND (reference sequence). V was pared by 3 bases and J by 3 bases, with 17 bases between. The chain's CDR3 is CASSISGGRAKETQYF. CDR3 DNA sequence: TGTGCCAGTAGTATTTCCGGGGGGCGGGCGAAAGAGACCCAGTACTTC.

The chain joins TRBV7-8 to TRBJ1-6, with D uncertain. The V and J ends lost 5 bases and 11 bases respectively, with 13 bases between them. Germline V gene sequence: CDR1 SGHVS, CDR2 FQNEAQ. The CDR3 loop spans 13 amino acids. The DNA for the CDR3 is TGTGCCAGCAGCGAGGCGTCGGTGACACCCCTCCACTTT. Translating gives CASSEASVTPLHF.

The sample holds many counts of this clone. The V and J genes are TRBV4-3 and TRBJ1-2; tentatively, D is TRBD1 (6 bases). Trimming stripped 2 bases from V and 3 bases from J, with 13 bases between. Germline V lookup: CDR1 LGHNA, CDR2 YSLEER. The CDR3 has 15 amino acids. Written as DNA, the CDR3 is TGCGCCAGCAGCCAATATGGGGGCGCGGACTATGGCTACACCTTC. Its protein product is CASSQYGGADYGYTF.

This clone was detected once. The chain is built from TRBV10-3 and TRBJ2-5; the match to TRBD2 covers 13 bases. With 3 bases clipped from V and 4 bases from J, the junction kept 5 bases outside the gene matches. The CDR3 loop spans 16 amino acids. CDR1 is ENHRY and CDR2 is SYGVKD in the germline V gene. The CDR3 DNA follows: TGTGCCATCAGTGATGGAGGGACTAGCGGGGTAGAGACCCAGTACTTC. It codes for CAISDGGTSGVETQYF.

V usage is TRBV11-2 and J usage is TRBJ1-2; 8 bases map to TRBD1. Germline assignment: CDR1 SGHAT and CDR2 FQNNGV. V shed 6 bases and J 3 bases; nucleotides not matched to a gene: 3. This CDR3 spans 13 amino acids. Written as DNA, the CDR3 is TGTGCCAGCAGTGCGACAGGGGACTATGGCTACACCTTC. Protein sequence: CASSATGDYGYTF.

V usage is TRBV7-6 and J usage is TRBJ2-3; 10 bases fit TRBD2. V was clipped by 5 bases and J by 6 bases; unmatched bases: 8. The germline V gene has CDR1 SGHVS and CDR2 FNYEAQ. The CDR3 loop spans 15 amino acids. CDR3 sequence (DNA): TGTGCCAGCAGCCTAACTAGCGGGATAAGGGATACGCAGTATTTT. Translation: CASSLTSGIRDTQYF.

V usage is TRBV7-9 and J usage is TRBJ1-1; D may be TRBD1 (6 bases). This CDR3 comprises 15 residues. V was cut by 4 bases and J by 2 bases, with 14 bases left in between. Germline-derived CDR1 and CDR2 are SEHNR and FQNEAQ (reference sequence). The CDR3: CASSSNSQGNTEAFF. DNA for the CDR3: TGTGCCAGCAGCTCAAACTCACAGGGTAACACTGAAGCTTTCTTT.

The chain joins TRBV2 to TRBJ1-1, with 10 bases matching TRBD1. The junction had 9 bases not matched to a gene; V was cut back by 7 bases and J by 4 bases. Germline V gene data show CDR1 as SNHLY and CDR2 as FYNNEI. The CDR3 totals 15 residues. This chain's CDR3 is CASTPSTGGVTEAFF. CDR3 DNA sequence: TGTGCCAGCACCCCGTCGACAGGGGGCGTCACTGAAGCTTTCTTT.

The chain employs TRBV27 and TRBJ1-1; possibly TRBD1 for D (5 bases). The CDR3 is 14 amino acids. Trimming removed 5 bases from V and 1 base from J, with 11 bases in between. Per germline, CDR1 MNHEY and CDR2 SMNVEV (reference sequence). Here the CDR3 DNA reads TGTGCCAGCAGTCAAGACAGAGGGAACACTGAAGCTTTCTTT. This codes for CASSQDRGNTEAFF.

This clone turned up a few times. The chain has TRBV4-1 and TRBJ2-5; 7 bases are a match to TRBD2. The CDR3 has 13 amino acids. V lost 4 bases and J lost 6; bases outside the gene matches: 5. Germline V lookup: CDR1 MGHRA, CDR2 YSYEKL. The CDR3 DNA is TGCGCCAGCAGCCGCGGGGGTGTCCAGACCCAGTACTTC. Translated, it gives CASSRGGVQTQYF.

The genes are TRBV4-1 and TRBJ1-2; 9 bases align to TRBD1. The CDR3 has 14 residues. Trimming cost V 1 base and J 7 bases; bases outside gene matches: 4. Germline CDR1 reads MGHRA; CDR2 reads YSYEKL. The CDR3 protein is CASSQGTGVVGYTF. The DNA of the CDR3 is TGCGCCAGCAGCCAAGGGACAGGGGTTGTTGGCTACACCTTC.

This clone was counted once. V gene TRBV27 combines with J gene TRBJ2-3, with 16 nucleotides matching TRBD2. The CDR3 loop spans 19 amino acids. V lost 4 bases and J lost 1; bases outside the gene matches: 8. Germline V gene data show CDR1 as MNHEY and CDR2 as SMNVEV (reference sequence). CDR3 coding DNA: TGTGCCAGCAGTTCCGGGACTAGCGGGGGGGGGTACCGCACAGATACGCAGTATTTT. Protein: CASSSGTSGGGYRTDTQYF.